This section outlines one T cell receptor beta chain sequence together with its context. Antigen: not known. Each donor was a healthy Caucasian individual from Russia, aged about 6 to 95. This entry comes from a study of blood T cells in healthy people across ages. About the research overall: When template switching was applied, about one barcoded beta molecule was captured per two T cells.

Next came a second PCR, run for about 6 to 12 cycles, which used a sample-barcoded 5' primer along with a J-beta primer mix. TCRdb re-called the 5' RACE reads through MiXCR, storing one row per CDR3 protein. The data contain roughly 1.7 million distinct CDR3 sequences, about 35% of them singletons. Broader study findings: Diversity was higher, and naive CD4+ cells more numerous, in long-lived donors than in aged donors. Per-million-T-cell TCR beta diversity fell roughly linearly with age.

The CDR3 length is 15 residues. With 2 bases removed from V and 1 base from J, the gap between germline ends came to 12 bases. The germline V gene has CDR1 SEHNR and CDR2 FQNEAQ (reference sequence). This TCR came from a woman aged 25-40 years in good health. This chain links TRBV7-9 with TRBJ2-7, with D perhaps TRBD1 or TRBD2 (7 bases each). Sequencing was done on a sample of blood. The CDR3 region is CASSLIRGGSYEQYF. For the CDR3, the DNA is TGTGCCAGCAGCTTAATCAGGGGGGGATCCTACGAGCAGTACTTC.